The 12 T cell receptor beta chains reported below all come from one sample, sequenced in a study of blood T cell repertoires in COVID-19. Repertoires were generated with immunoSEQ multiplex PCR, while TCRdb's copy carries only in-frame clones and drops some. This table holds 150,000 to 200,000 clones, around 80% found once. Sequenced material: peripheral blood. Source of these receptors: a man aged 60-69 years with acute or convalescent COVID-19.

CDR3 DNA: TGTGCCAGCAGCCCTGAATTCGGACAGGGGACTTCTAATGAAAAACTGTTTTTT. Translating gives CASSPEFGQGTSNEKLFF. The chain carries TRBV5-6 and TRBJ1-4; 9 bases map to TRBD1. Germline V lookup: CDR1 SGHDT, CDR2 YYEEEE. The CDR3 loop spans 18 amino acids. V shed 4 bases and J 3 bases; nucleotides not matched to a gene: 13.

This clone appeared a single time. The chain employs TRBV7-9 and TRBJ1-2; perhaps TRBD1 as D (6 bases). The CDR3 runs to 16 residues. Between the trimmed V and J ends, which lost 0 bases and 2 bases, there was a span of 13 bases. Looked up from germline, CDR1 is SEHNR and CDR2 is FQNEAQ (reference sequence). This CDR3 is CASSLAGPTGNYGYTF. DNA for the CDR3: TGTGCCAGCAGCTTAGCTGGCCCGACAGGAAACTATGGCTACACCTTC.

This clone was observed once. This chain joins TRBV10-3 and TRBJ2-2; TRBD1 might be the D (7 bases). Trimming left V 10 bases short and J 0 bases short, with 15 bases between. There are 15 residues in the CDR3. The germline V gene encodes CDR1 ENHRY and CDR2 SYGVKD. CDR3 sequence reads: CATRRDRANTGELFF. CDR3 in DNA: TGTGCCACAAGGCGGGACAGAGCGAACACCGGGGAGCTGTTTTTT.

Remarks on this clone: Other DNA sequences in this sample translate to the same CDR3. The rearrangement links TRBV24-1 to TRBJ2-1; possibly TRBD1 for D (7 bases). This CDR3 contains 17 residues. Germline V CDR1 and CDR2: KGHDR, SFDVKD. V lost 4 bases and J 8 bases, leaving 23 bases between the germline ends. This CDR3 is CATSEKAQGRWNDEQFF. The CDR3 DNA sequence: TGTGCCACCAGTGAGAAAGCACAGGGGAGGTGGAACGATGAGCAGTTCTTC.

This chain joins TRBV10-2 and TRBJ2-7, with TRBD2 matching 7 bases. With V trimmed by 7 bases and J by 3 bases, 9 bases remained unmatched. Germline lookup yields CDR1 WSHSY and CDR2 SAAADI. CDR3 length: 14 residues. CDR3 DNA: TGCGCCAGCACCCAGACTAGCCCGATCTACGAGCAGTACTTC. As protein: CASTQTSPIYEQYF.

V is TRBV5-1 and J is TRBJ1-1; TRBD1 matches at 10 bases. There are 13 residues in the CDR3. Unmatched junction bases numbered 3, after V lost 4 bases and J lost 6 bases. Germline loops: CDR1 SGHRS, CDR2 YFSETQ. The CDR3, as DNA: TGCGCCAGCAGCGCCGGGACAGGGGCTGAAGCTTTCTTT. This codes for CASSAGTGAEAFF.

The rearrangement uses TRBV19 and TRBJ2-1; 10 bases fit TRBD2. The CDR3 length is 16 residues. Germline lookup yields CDR1 LNHDA and CDR2 SQIVND (reference sequence). The V and J ends lost 7 bases and 9 bases, in that order; junction bases with no gene match: 15. As DNA, the CDR3 is TGTGCCAGTATCAAGGGGCTAGCGGGAGAAGGAGGTGAGCAGTTCTTC. Residues: CASIKGLAGEGGEQFF.

The V gene is TRBV25-1, the J gene TRBJ2-7; 8 nucleotides match TRBD1. Germline CDR1 and CDR2: MGHDK and SYGVNS. Trimming at V came to 5 bases and at J to 5 bases, leaving 11 bases not matched to a gene. This CDR3 is built from 15 residues. CDR3 region: CASSPADRVSDEQYF. Here the CDR3 DNA reads TGTGCCAGCAGTCCAGCGGACAGGGTAAGCGACGAGCAGTACTTC.

The V gene is TRBV12-5, the J gene TRBJ2-1; 9 bases line up with TRBD2. J gave up 4 bases and V 5 bases, and 0 bases lay outside the gene matches. The CDR3 is made up of 13 amino acids. Germline V gene sequence: CDR1 LGHNT, CDR2 FRNRAP. The chain's CDR3 is CASGLAGYNEQFF. In DNA form, the CDR3 reads TGTGCTAGTGGTCTAGCGGGATACAATGAGCAGTTCTTC.

The chain employs TRBV10-3 and TRBJ2-7; 7 bases are shared with TRBD1. This CDR3 has 16 amino acids. The V gene end was trimmed by 2 bases and the J gene end by 5 bases; junction bases not matched to a gene: 12. Per germline, CDR1 ENHRY and CDR2 SYGVKD. This CDR3 reads CAISEPYRGRKHEQYF. The DNA of the CDR3 is TGTGCCATCAGTGAGCCCTACAGGGGTAGAAAGCACGAGCAGTACTTC.

This chain uses TRBV19 with TRBJ1-1, with a tentative D call TRBD1 (6 bases). The CDR3 covers 16 residues. CDR1 LNHDA and CDR2 SQIVND come from the germline V gene (reference sequence). V was clipped by 3 bases and J by 2 bases, with 16 bases between them. The CDR3 nucleotides are TGTGCCAGTAGTATTACGGGACACAGGCCTAACACTGAAGCTTTCTTT. Translated: CASSITGHRPNTEAFF.

The rearrangement links TRBV15 to TRBJ1-1, with D perhaps TRBD1 (5 bases). In germline, CDR1 is LNHNV, CDR2 YYDKDF (reference sequence). This CDR3 has 15 amino acids. V lost 3 bases, J lost 0 bases, and 11 bases lay in between. CDR3 in DNA: TGTGCCACCAGCAGGGCAGGGTTCATGAACACTGAAGCTTTCTTT. It is translated as CATSRAGFMNTEAFF.